The present entry profiles one T cell receptor beta chain with its context. Its antigen is currently unknown. The sample is drawn from a study of beta chain features in type 1 diabetes. Study-level points and caveats: No resolution was reached here on whether HLA type influences TCRB rearrangement. People with Type 1 diabetes carried modestly yet significantly shorter TCRB CDR3s in all four CD4+ subsets.

The authors reverse transcribed all of the isolated RNA, so sequencing captured expressed TCRB transcripts. Only in-frame clones appear in the TCRdb table, and some are missing; sequencing was by immunoSEQ multiplex PCR. The repertoire holds more than 120,000 clones, around 13% seen once, with approximately 1.3% in the top ten. V was clipped by 4 bases and J by 0 bases, with 13 bases between them. Germline CDR1 and CDR2: SGDLS and YYNGEE. The CDR3 spans 15 residues. The receptor's source is a man aged 18 to 29 with type 1 diabetes. What was sequenced was central memory CD4+ T cells from blood. The rearrangement joins TRBV9 to TRBJ1-1; no clear D. In DNA form, the CDR3 reads TGTGCCAGCAGCCAAGGAGGGCAGGTGAACACTGAAGCTTTCTTT. This translates into CASSQGGQVNTEAFF.